This T cell receptor beta chain was observed in a study of blood T cell repertoires in COVID-19. The wider study: Sources were T cells, B-cell-depleted T cells, or PBMCs; the material itself was cDNA or gDNA.

As handled by the study authors: The assay estimated nucleated cells by amplifying reference gene primers. The repertoire was sequenced with immunoSEQ multiplex PCR; TCRdb's copy has only in-frame clones and lacks some. The D gene and trimming were derived from the DNA, and the V and J assignments and clone size from that table. The sample yields about 240,000 clones, about four fifths seen once. Germline CDR1 is ENHRY and CDR2 is SYGVKD. The CDR3 consists of 16 residues. V dropped 2 bases and J dropped 6; count of bases not matched to a gene: 7. Material: peripheral blood. The receptor was isolated from a woman aged 18-29 years with acute or convalescent COVID-19. This sequence joins TRBV10-3 and TRBJ2-1, with 10 bases identical to TRBD2. This CDR3 reads CAISEEGLADINEQFF. CDR3 bases: TGTGCCATCAGTGAGGAAGGACTAGCGGATATCAATGAGCAGTTCTTC.